Listed here are 29 T cell receptor beta chains from one sample, sequenced in a study of T cell repertoires in cytomegalovirus infection. Each CDR3 protein is one row after TCRdb ran MiXCR on the reads. The sample records about 180,000 distinct CDR3 sequences, about 15% being singletons. Sequenced input: PBMCs. The receptors come from a human donor in good health (CMV status not recorded). Some clones in this sample may be carry-over from other donors' samples.

The V call is TRBV29-1, the J call TRBJ2-5; perhaps TRBD1 as D (5 bases). The ends were cut back, 5 bases at V and 1 base at J, with 17 bases in the middle. CDR1 and CDR2 from the germline V gene are SQVTM and ANQGSEA. There are 15 residues in the CDR3. The CDR3 loop is CSVRPRHGAQETQYF. The CDR3 DNA reads as TGCAGCGTTCGCCCCCGTCATGGGGCCCAAGAGACCCAGTACTTC.

The V call is TRBV20-1, the J call TRBJ1-5; D gene ambiguous. Trimming took off 1 base at V and 0 bases at J, with 4 bases between the two ends. Germline values: CDR1 DFQATT, CDR2 SNEGSKA (reference sequence). The CDR3 runs 13 residues. The CDR3 bases are TGCAGTGCTAGAGGGGATAGCAATCAGCCCCAGCATTTT. As protein: CSARGDSNQPQHF.

This sequence joins TRBV19 and TRBJ1-6; the D is unclear. CDR1 and CDR2 from the germline V gene are LNHDA and SQIVND (reference sequence). Trimming removed 1 base at V and 2 bases at J, with 12 bases between. The CDR3 is 17 residues long. The CDR3 is CASSIGQWEAYNSPLHF. CDR3 bases: TGTGCCAGTAGTATAGGCCAATGGGAAGCCTATAATTCACCCCTCCACTTT.

V usage is TRBV28 and J usage is TRBJ1-1, with D possibly matching TRBD1 (6 bases). This CDR3 has 12 residues. From germline, CDR1 is MDHEN and CDR2 SYDVKM. V was clipped by 5 bases and J by 7 bases, with 11 bases between them. CDR3 residues: CASSPGVGEAFF. CDR3 bases: TGTGCCAGCAGTCCAGGGGTAGGTGAAGCTTTCTTT.

There are many counts of this clonotype. The chain carries TRBV6-2 or TRBV6-3 and TRBJ2-1; D remains unclear. The CDR3 spans 13 residues. Trimming pared 5 bases from V and 0 bases from J, leaving 5 bases between. CDR1 and CDR2 (germline): MNHEY, SVGEGT. The CDR3 is CASSASSYNEQFF. Written as DNA, the CDR3 is TGTGCCAGCAGTGCCAGCTCCTACAATGAGCAGTTCTTC.

In this sample, this clonotype turned up a few times. The rearrangement links TRBV12-3 or TRBV12-4 to TRBJ1-5; D is undetermined. Trimming removed 4 bases from V and 5 bases from J, with 12 bases in between. This CDR3 spans 14 amino acids. Here the CDR3 DNA reads TGTGCCAGCAGTTCCCCCGAAAGGCATCAGCCCCAGCATTTT. This translates into CASSSPERHQPQHF.

This clonotype was counted at least ten times. The chain uses TRBV5-1 and TRBJ1-6, with D tentatively TRBD1 (5 bases). The CDR3 has 15 residues. Trimming took off 0 bases at V and 5 bases at J, with 9 bases between the two ends. Germline V gene lookup returns CDR1 SGHRS and CDR2 YFSETQ. This CDR3 is CASSLEGGDNSPLHF. CDR3 DNA: TGCGCCAGCAGCTTGGAAGGAGGGGATAATTCACCCCTCCACTTT.

The rearrangement joins TRBV29-1 to TRBJ1-5; D uncertain. The CDR3 contains 14 residues. With 4 bases removed from V and 5 bases from J, the gap between germline ends came to 15 bases. Germline loops: CDR1 SQVTM, CDR2 ANQGSEA. CDR3: CSVAESNDYQPQHF. Here the CDR3 DNA reads TGCAGCGTTGCAGAGAGTAACGACTATCAGCCCCAGCATTTT.

Ten or more counts support this clonotype. The chain recombines TRBV6-5 with TRBJ2-7; 7 bases map to TRBD1. This CDR3 has 16 residues. V was clipped by 1 base and J by 0 bases; unmatched bases: 6. Germline CDR1 is MNHEY and CDR2 is SVGAGI. In nucleotides, the CDR3 is TGTGCCAGCAGTTACTTACCGGGACAGTCCTCCTACGAGCAGTACTTC. It yields the protein CASSYLPGQSSYEQYF.

This clonotype was picked up a small number of times. This sequence may be a read error, since a much larger clone differs from it by one base. The V and J genes are TRBV7-2 and TRBJ1-2; D is possibly TRBD1 (5 bases). The germline V gene encodes CDR1 SGHTA and CDR2 FQGNSA. This CDR3 has 15 amino acids. In DNA form, the CDR3 reads TGTGCCAGCAGCAGAGAACAGGCCCAGTTCTATGGCTACCCCTTC. Translated, it gives CASSREQAQFYGYPF.

This clonotype came up a few times. The CDR3 DNA sequence: TGTGCCAGCAGCTTAGCGGCTAGCGGTGATACGCAGTATTTT. Translated, it gives CASSLAASGDTQYF. The chain recombines TRBV11-2 with TRBJ2-3, with 7 nucleotides matching TRBD2. The CDR3 runs 14 residues. V was clipped by 1 base and J by 6 bases; unmatched bases: 4. CDR1 and CDR2 (germline): SGHAT, FQNNGV.

The chain carries TRBV19 and TRBJ1-4; D not certain. Germline V lookup: CDR1 LNHDA, CDR2 SQIVND (reference sequence). Trimming shortened V by 4 bases and J by 6 bases, and 6 bases separated the two germline ends. This CDR3 region has 12 residues. The CDR3 DNA reads as TGTGCCAGTAGTAACCGGGATGAAAAACTGTTTTTT. Translating gives CASSNRDEKLFF.

This clonotype occurred a few times. The chain uses TRBV7-9 and TRBJ1-2, with D hard to call. V shed 1 base and J shed 7 bases, with 16 bases lying between them. The germline V gene has CDR1 SEHNR and CDR2 FQNEAQ (reference sequence). The CDR3 extends over 15 amino acids. Here the CDR3 reads CASSLEGGPGGGYTF. CDR3 DNA sequence: TGTGCCAGCAGCTTAGAGGGAGGTCCGGGCGGTGGCTACACCTTC.

This clonotype occurred many times. The rearrangement links TRBV5-5 to TRBJ2-7; the match to TRBD2 covers 13 bases. The CDR3 extends over 16 amino acids. The germline V gene has CDR1 SGHKS and CDR2 YYEKEE (reference sequence). After removal of 2 bases from V and 4 bases from J, the junction contained 6 bases not matched to a gene. The CDR3 sequence: CASSLLAGGPKYEQYF. The DNA for the CDR3 is TGTGCCAGCAGCTTACTAGCGGGAGGGCCGAAGTACGAGCAGTACTTC.

V and J are TRBV29-1 and TRBJ2-7, with 7 positions matching TRBD1. Looked up from germline, CDR1 is SQVTM and CDR2 is ANQGSEA. The CDR3 totals 13 residues. V lost 7 bases and J lost 1; bases outside the gene matches: 7. CDR3 in amino acids: CSARDRKSYEQYF. DNA for the CDR3: TGCAGCGCACGGGACAGAAAATCCTACGAGCAGTACTTC.

The CDR3 here is CASSEYGRVSGNTIYF. The CDR3 DNA is TGTGCCAGCAGTGAATATGGCAGGGTCTCTGGAAACACCATATATTTT. The V and J genes are TRBV25-1 and TRBJ1-3; D perhaps matches TRBD1 (5 bases). Germline CDR1 MGHDK, CDR2 SYGVNS. The ends were cut back, 0 bases at V and 0 bases at J, with 9 bases in the middle. CDR3 length equals 16 residues.

This chain links TRBV29-1 with TRBJ2-7; weak D call: TRBD2 (6 bases). The germline CDR1 and CDR2 sequences are SQVTM and ANQGSEA. The CDR3 totals 12 residues. V gave up 4 bases and J gave up 2 bases, with 9 bases separating them. Written as DNA, the CDR3 is TGCAGCGTTGCCGCTAGCGCCTACGAGCAGTACTTC. Its protein product is CSVAASAYEQYF.

This clonotype was counted many times. J is TRBJ1-2 and V is TRBV29-1, with 10 bases that match TRBD1. The CDR3 spans 15 residues. V was clipped by 6 bases and J by 8 bases; unmatched bases: 15. From germline, CDR1 is SQVTM and CDR2 ANQGSEA. The CDR3 sequence: CSVVSGTGALGGYTF. CDR3 nucleotides: TGCAGCGTGGTTTCCGGGACAGGGGCCTTGGGGGGCTACACCTTC.

This clonotype was seen many times. The gene calls are TRBV7-6 and TRBJ2-3, with D perhaps TRBD1 (6 bases). The CDR3 length is 15 residues. CDR1 is SGHVS, CDR2 FNYEAQ, per germline. Trimming took 0 bases from V and 2 from J, leaving 9 bases between them. CDR3 region: CASSLAGGNTDTQYF. For the CDR3, the DNA is TGTGCCAGCAGCTTAGCAGGGGGTAACACAGATACGCAGTATTTT.

Of note for this clonotype: The junction shows a germline mismatch at one end, possibly a read error. J is TRBJ2-2 and V is TRBV12-5; tentatively, D is TRBD2 (6 bases). This CDR3 is 17 amino acids long. Germline CDR1 LGHNT, CDR2 FRNRAP. The CDR3 sequence: CASGLFVGGRGTGDLFF. The CDR3 coding sequence is TGTGCTAGTGGTTTGTTTGTGGGAGGAAGGGGAACCGGGGACCTGTTTTTT.

This clonotype was found a few times. The rearrangement links TRBV7-2 to TRBJ2-2; D uncertain. The V gene's germline CDR1 is SGHTA and CDR2 FQGNSA. There are 15 residues in the CDR3. Deletions cut 3 bases from V and 4 bases from J, with 12 bases between. The CDR3 DNA reads TGTGCCAGCAGCTTCCTACCCAGACCCACCGGGGAGCTGTTTTTT. It specifies CASSFLPRPTGELFF.

J is TRBJ2-7 and V is TRBV6-2 or TRBV6-3; either TRBD1 or TRBD2 may fit D (5 bases each). This CDR3 contains 14 residues. Germline CDR1 is MNHEY and CDR2 is SVGEGT. V was shortened by 6 bases and J by 2 bases, with 14 bases between the two germline ends. The CDR3 loop is CASSLWTGPYEQYF. The CDR3 coding sequence is TGTGCCAGCAGCCTTTGGACGGGACCCTACGAGCAGTACTTC.

The CDR3 spells CASKVGQDTDTQYF. In DNA form, the CDR3 reads TGCGCCAGTAAGGTAGGGCAGGACACAGATACGCAGTATTTT. V is TRBV5-1 and J is TRBJ2-3; D is uncertain. The V end was cut by 8 bases, the J end by 2 bases, with 15 bases between. Germline-derived CDR1 and CDR2 are SGHRS and YFSETQ. The CDR3 has 14 amino acids.

The chain has TRBV20-1 and TRBJ2-1; 7 nucleotides line up with TRBD1. This CDR3 spans 13 amino acids. The germline V gene encodes CDR1 DFQATT and CDR2 SNEGSKA (reference sequence). After removal of 6 bases from V and 7 bases from J, the junction contained 9 bases not matched to a gene. The CDR3 bases are TGCAGTGCCGAAAGGGGGCTAGCAAATGAGCAGTTCTTC. This sequence encodes CSAERGLANEQFF.

Many counts were recorded for this clonotype. The V gene is TRBV10-1, the J gene TRBJ1-4; D perhaps matches TRBD1 (5 bases). Trimming took off 3 bases at V and 2 bases at J, with 13 bases between the two ends. The length of the CDR3 is 16 residues. The V gene's germline CDR1 is WNHNN and CDR2 SYGVQD (reference sequence). CDR3 region: CASSEGTGGTNEKLFF. CDR3 nucleotides: TGCGCCAGCAGTGAAGGGACGGGCGGGACTAATGAAAAACTGTTTTTT.

This clonotype came up many times. The V gene is TRBV7-9, the J gene TRBJ1-5; D may be TRBD1 (6 bases). Germline-derived CDR1 and CDR2 are SEHNR and FQNEAQ (reference sequence). The CDR3 has 18 residues. Trimming took 0 bases from V and 0 from J, leaving 15 bases between them. For the CDR3, the DNA is TGTGCCAGCAGCTTAGCGCTATCTGGACAGAATAGCAATCAGCCCCAGCATTTT. It translates to CASSLALSGQNSNQPQHF.

The CDR3, as DNA: TGTGCCAGCAGTTACTCGATCCGTTTCGGGGACTCTCCCTACGAGCAGTACTTC. This encodes CASSYSIRFGDSPYEQYF. This sequence joins TRBV6-6 and TRBJ2-7; D might be TRBD2 (6 bases). The CDR3 length is 18 residues. Germline V gene sequence: CDR1 MNHNY, CDR2 SVGAGI (reference sequence). The V end was cut by 0 bases, the J end by 2 bases, with 20 bases between.

This clonotype appeared many times. The J gene is TRBJ1-5, the V gene TRBV7-2; D unresolved. The V end was cut by 0 bases, the J end by 6 bases, with 3 bases between. Germline V gives CDR1 SGHTA, CDR2 FQGNSA. The CDR3 spans 12 residues. In DNA, the CDR3 is TGTGCCAGCAGCTTAGCAGGTCAGCCCCAGCATTTT. Translation gives CASSLAGQPQHF.

This clonotype was recorded at least ten times. The V gene is TRBV19, the J gene TRBJ1-5; D not certain. Trimming removed 2 bases from V and 5 bases from J, with 7 bases in between. Germline CDR1 reads LNHDA; CDR2 reads SQIVND (reference sequence). The CDR3 has 13 residues. CDR3 sequence (DNA): TGTGCCAGTAGTATAAATCCCGATCAGCCCCAGCATTTT. It codes for CASSINPDQPQHF.